This T cell receptor (beta chain) originates from a study of T cells in Graves' hyperthyroidism and ophthalmopathy. Clinical symptoms, serum thyroxine and TRAb, thyroid ultrasound and orbital computed tomography were used for the diagnoses. Broader study findings: Most thyroid clonotypes that were expanded above 0.001 also turned up in blood.

Regarding this clonotype: The target antigen is unknown.

The investigators amplified TCR beta CDR3 regions from RNA transcripts. Researchers ran a first-round RT-PCR on the TCR CDR3 using the HTBI primer set. TCRdb reprocessed the multiplex PCR reads with MiXCR, giving one entry per CDR3 protein. The sample shows about half a million distinct CDR3 sequences, 15% to 20% of them seen only once. This CDR3 comprises 12 residues. Trimming took off 4 bases at V and 4 bases at J, with 6 bases between the two ends. Specimen: blood. This clonotype was sampled from a woman aged 30 to 39 with Graves' ophthalmopathy. This chain connects TRBV12-3 or TRBV12-4 to TRBJ2-3; maybe TRBD2 (5 bases). CDR3 coding DNA: TGTGCCAGCAGTTCGAGGGCAGATACGCAGTATTTT. It codes for CASSSRADTQYF.